This T cell receptor beta chain was retrieved from a study of shared clonotypes between healthy human individuals. This CDR3 contains 17 residues. Germline lookup yields CDR1 MGHRA and CDR2 YSYEKL. V gave up 1 base and J gave up 7 bases; unmatched junction bases: 10. In the original analysis: From ImmunoSEQ came sequences covering only the junction and carrying no quality scores, so filtering differed. Some clones are missing from TCRdb's copy, which holds only in-frame ones; the method was immunoSEQ multiplex PCR. Clone size and V and J calls were adopted from that table, with D and trimming inferred from the DNA. Of more than 1.2 million clones listed, just under 99% were seen once; the top ten hold approximately 0.38%. Among the donors, all were Caucasian adults who lived in Nashville, Tennessee. The CD4+ fraction was divided into a CD45RA+ naive subset and a CD45RA-negative memory subset.

The V gene is TRBV4-1, the J gene TRBJ1-5; 10 bases line up with TRBD1. This sequence was found in a young man in good health. The sequenced material came from naive CD4+ T cells sorted from blood. Noted subset: CD45RA+ positively selected. CDR3 amino acids: CASSQGGGQGVRQPQHF. Written as DNA, the CDR3 is TGCGCCAGCAGCCAAGGTGGAGGACAGGGGGTTCGACAGCCCCAGCATTTT.